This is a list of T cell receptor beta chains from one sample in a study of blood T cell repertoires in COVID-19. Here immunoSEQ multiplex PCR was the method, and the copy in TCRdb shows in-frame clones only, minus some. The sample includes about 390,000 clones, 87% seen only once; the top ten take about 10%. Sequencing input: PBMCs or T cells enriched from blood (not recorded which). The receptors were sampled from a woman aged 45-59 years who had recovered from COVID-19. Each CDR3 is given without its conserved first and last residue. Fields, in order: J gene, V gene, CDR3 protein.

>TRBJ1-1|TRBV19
ASNQIAGGVEAF
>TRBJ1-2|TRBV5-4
ASSSTPGQIINYGYT
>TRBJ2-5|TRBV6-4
ASTKSPGTPQETQY
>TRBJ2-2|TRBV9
ASSVVSVLNTGELF
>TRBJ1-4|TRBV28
ASSFSIATNEKLF
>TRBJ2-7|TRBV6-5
ASTGLTLYYEQY
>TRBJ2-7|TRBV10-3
AASGYGRSAEQY
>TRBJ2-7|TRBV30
AWPPRLNPYEQY
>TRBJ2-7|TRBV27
ASSGQANSYEQY
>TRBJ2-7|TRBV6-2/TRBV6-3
ASSYPRTPTYEQY
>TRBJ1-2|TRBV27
ASSFNSNYGYT
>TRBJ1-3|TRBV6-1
ASSEMTGVNTIY
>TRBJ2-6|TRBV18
ASSPGTGQGANVLT
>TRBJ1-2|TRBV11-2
ASSLAGTPGYT
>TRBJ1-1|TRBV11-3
ASSLEARTEAF
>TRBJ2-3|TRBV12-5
ASGSPGTGTTDTQY
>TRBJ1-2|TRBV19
ASMEQIYGYT
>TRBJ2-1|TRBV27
ASGARGGGEQF
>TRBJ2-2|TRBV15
ATTLRLPGELF
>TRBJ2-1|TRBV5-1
ASREGNEQF
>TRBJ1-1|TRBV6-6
ASSYPGTGPTEAF
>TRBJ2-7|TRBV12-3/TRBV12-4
ASSLALSGEQY
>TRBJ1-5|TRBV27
ASRRTGGNQPQH
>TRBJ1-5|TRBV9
ASSEGTGLNQPQH
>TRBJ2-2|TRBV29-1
SVSGVWGQASSTGELF
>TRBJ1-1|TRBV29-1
SSGSRSTEAF
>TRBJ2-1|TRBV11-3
ASSPWTGNEQF
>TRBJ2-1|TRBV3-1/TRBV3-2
ASSSKRGGKQF
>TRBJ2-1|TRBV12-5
ASGLGTGGGNEQF
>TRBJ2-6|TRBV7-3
ASSRDNGRISGANVLT
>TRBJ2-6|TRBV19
ASSWDITTGANVLT
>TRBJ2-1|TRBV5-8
ASTTPRTAYTRAYNEQF
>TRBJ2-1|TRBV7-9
ASSLAGADYNEQF
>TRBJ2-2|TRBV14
VILPKGSDRGHDTGELF
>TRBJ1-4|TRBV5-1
ASSLSPGRTNEKLF
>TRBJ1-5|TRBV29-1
SVQLWCQPQH
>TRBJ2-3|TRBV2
ASRWAYITDTQY
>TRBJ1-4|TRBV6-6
ASSWDRVNEKLF
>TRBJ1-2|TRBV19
ASTMDRVSGYT
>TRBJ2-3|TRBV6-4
ASSEERGGTDTQY
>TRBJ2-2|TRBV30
AWGPDRVRTGELF